The clone carrying this T cell receptor beta chain was recorded at least ten times. The antigen remains undetermined. This entry is derived from a study of T cells in Graves' hyperthyroidism and ophthalmopathy. Across the study: Any treatment followed the collection of peripheral blood at initial diagnosis. Study-wide points: Most expanded thyroid clonotypes above 0.001 also appeared in blood.

Amplification of TCR beta CDR3 regions used RNA as the template. RT-PCR in the first round (using the HTBI primer set) targeted the TCR CDR3. Using its own MiXCR run on the multiplex PCR reads, TCRdb lists one record per CDR3 protein. The sample holds 700,000 or so distinct CDR3 sequences, less than 20% seen once. From germline, CDR1 is LGHDT and CDR2 YNNKEL (reference sequence). Deletions cut 2 bases from V and 11 bases from J, with 11 bases between. The CDR3 extends over 12 amino acids. Sequences were obtained from blood. The chain couples TRBV3-1 to TRBJ2-3; no clear D gene. The sequence was obtained from a man aged 18 to 30 with Graves' hyperthyroidism. The CDR3: CASSQTTGGQYF. CDR3 sequence (DNA): TGTGCCAGCAGCCAAACTACCGGCGGGCAGTATTTT.